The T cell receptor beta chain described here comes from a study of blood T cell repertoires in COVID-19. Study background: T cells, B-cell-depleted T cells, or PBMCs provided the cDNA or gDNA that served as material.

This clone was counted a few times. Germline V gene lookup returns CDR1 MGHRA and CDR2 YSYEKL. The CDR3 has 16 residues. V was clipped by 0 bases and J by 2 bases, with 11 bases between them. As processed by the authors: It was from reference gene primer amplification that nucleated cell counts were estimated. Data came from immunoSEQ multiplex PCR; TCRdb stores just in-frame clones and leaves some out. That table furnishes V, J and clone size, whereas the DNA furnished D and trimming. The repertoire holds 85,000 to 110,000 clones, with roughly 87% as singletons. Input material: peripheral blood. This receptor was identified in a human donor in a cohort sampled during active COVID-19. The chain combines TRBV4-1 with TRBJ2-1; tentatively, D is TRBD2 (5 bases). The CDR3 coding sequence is TGCGCCAGCAGCCAAGAGGAAGCGGTAACCTACAATGAGCAGTTCTTC. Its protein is CASSQEEAVTYNEQFF.